The 9 T cell receptor beta chains below come from one sample, sequenced in a study of PD-L1 blockade in urothelial cancer. Assay: immunoSEQ multiplex PCR; the TCRdb copy retains only in-frame clones and omits some. The table shows about 84,000 clones, with around 76% occurring only once. Sample: PBMCs, taken around atezolizumab (anti-PD-L1) treatment. These receptors were obtained from a man aged 70 or older with urothelial cancer.

The V and J genes are TRBV6-5 and TRBJ2-3, with D maybe TRBD2 (5 bases). Germline lookup yields CDR1 MNHEY and CDR2 SVGAGI. This CDR3 region has 15 residues. With 2 bases removed from V and 4 bases from J, the gap between germline ends came to 13 bases. CDR3 loop: CASSYPTREPDTQYF. The CDR3 nucleotides read TGTGCCAGCAGTTACCCCACTAGGGAACCAGATACGCAGTATTTT.

The V call is TRBV10-1, the J call TRBJ2-3, with 7 bases fitting TRBD2. The germline gives CDR1 WNHNN, CDR2 SYGVQD (reference sequence). The CDR3 spans 15 residues. J lost 1 base, V lost 2 bases, and 3 bases had no gene match. DNA for the CDR3: TGCGCCAGCAGTGAGCCAAGCGGGGGCACAGATACGCAGTATTTT. Protein product: CASSEPSGGTDTQYF.

The rearrangement joins TRBV11-3 to TRBJ1-1, with D unclear. Germline V CDR1 and CDR2: SGHNT, YENEEA. The CDR3 is made up of 13 amino acids. V gave up 4 bases and J gave up 2 bases, with 8 bases separating them. CDR3 residues: CASSSDSNTEAFF. CDR3 nucleotides: TGTGCCAGCAGCTCGGACTCTAACACTGAAGCTTTCTTT.

The chain employs TRBV18 and TRBJ2-7; D might be TRBD2 (5 bases). This CDR3 is built from 14 residues. V was trimmed by 0 bases and J by 5 bases, leaving 11 bases between them. Germline V CDR1 and CDR2: KGHSH, LQKENI. This CDR3 reads CASSPPDGDNEQYF. The CDR3 DNA reads as TGTGCCAGCTCACCACCTGACGGGGATAACGAGCAGTACTTC.

The chain links TRBV19 to TRBJ2-7; 8 nucleotides agree with TRBD1. The J segment lost 6 bases and the V segment lost 6 bases, leaving 7 bases of the junction unmatched. Germline V gives CDR1 LNHDA, CDR2 SQIVND (reference sequence). The CDR3 extends over 13 amino acids. The DNA of the CDR3 is TGTGCCAGTAGCGCGGACAGGGTCGGCGAGCAGTACTTC. Amino acids: CASSADRVGEQYF.

The CDR3 DNA reads as TGTGCCAGCAGCGAGGACAGGGGAACGCAGTATTTT. The encoded protein is CASSEDRGTQYF. The genes are TRBV2 and TRBJ2-3; 9 nucleotides agree with TRBD1. Germline V gene data show CDR1 as SNHLY and CDR2 as FYNNEI. The CDR3 has 12 residues. V lost 6 bases to trimming and J lost 9 bases; unmatched junction nucleotides: 4.

The CDR3 DNA is TGTGCCAGCGGCCAGGGGGCGCCTAGCACAGATACGCAGTATTTT. This translates into CASGQGAPSTDTQYF. This chain connects TRBV7-9 to TRBJ2-3; 8 positions agree with TRBD1. This CDR3 has 15 residues. Germline CDR1 and CDR2: SEHNR and FQNEAQ (reference sequence). The V and J ends lost 8 bases and 0 bases, in that order; junction bases with no gene match: 7. Full variable domain (missing parts from reference TRBV7-9 and TRBJ2-3): DTGVSQNPRHKITKRGQNVTFRCDPISEHNRLYWYRQTLGQGPEFLTYFQNEAQLEKSRLLSDRFSAERPKGSFSTLEIQRTEQGDSAMYLCASGQGAPSTDTQYFGPGTRLTVL.

The J gene is TRBJ2-2, the V gene TRBV6-4; the D is unclear. The CDR3 consists of 16 residues. Germline lookup yields CDR1 MRHNA and CDR2 SNTAGT. Trimming removed 6 bases at V and 2 bases at J, with 16 bases between. The CDR3 here is CASRIAPGSNTGELFF. DNA of the CDR3: TGTGCCAGCAGAATAGCCCCGGGTTCCAACACCGGGGAGCTGTTTTTT.

The chain is built from TRBV6-5 and TRBJ1-5, with D uncertain. Germline loops: CDR1 MNHEY, CDR2 SVGAGI. There are 12 residues in the CDR3. V lost 6 bases, J lost 6 bases, and 9 bases lay in between. Here the CDR3 DNA reads TGTGCCAGCAGCCCCGGCGGTCAGCCCCAGCATTTT. Translated: CASSPGGQPQHF.